This passage covers 17 T cell receptor beta chains from one sample sequenced in a study of shared T cell receptors in the human thymus. Clones were sequenced by immunoSEQ multiplex PCR, and TCRdb holds only the in-frame ones, with some missing. The table has hundreds of thousands of clones, over 75% seen once; the top ten hold about 0.0094%. In addition, the sample was reused for a study of human thymus T cells.

Material for sequencing was thymocytes. Receptors were obtained from a boy under three years old with a congenital heart defect.

The CDR3 bases are TGTGCCAGCAGTTTAGTTGAGTGGGGACAGGGAAATTCACCCCTCCACTTT. Translation: CASSLVEWGQGNSPLHF. The chain is built from TRBV27 and TRBJ1-6; 9 positions match TRBD1. The CDR3 extends over 17 amino acids. V lost 2 bases to trimming and J lost 7 bases; unmatched junction nucleotides: 9. Germline lookup yields CDR1 MNHEY and CDR2 SMNVEV (reference sequence).

The chain employs TRBV14 and TRBJ2-7; TRBD2 matches at 8 bases. Per germline, CDR1 SGHDN and CDR2 FVKESK. V was pared by 1 base and J by 9 bases, with 11 bases of the junction left unmatched. The CDR3 is 15 amino acids. CDR3 protein: CASSQAGGPLDSQYF. CDR3 coding DNA: TGTGCCAGCAGCCAAGCGGGGGGGCCCTTAGATTCGCAGTACTTC.

The chain employs TRBV19 and TRBJ2-1, with D possibly matching TRBD1 (5 bases). The CDR3 length is 15 residues. Per the germline V gene, CDR1 is LNHDA and CDR2 is SQIVND (reference sequence). The germline V and J ends were trimmed by 7 bases and 9 bases, with 22 bases remaining between them. Here the CDR3 reads CASTLGVYRSSEQFF. CDR3 bases: TGTGCCAGTACGTTAGGGGTATATCGCTCTAGTGAGCAGTTCTTC.

J is TRBJ1-5 and V is TRBV6-6; TRBD1 is a possible D gene (5 bases). The germline V and J ends were trimmed by 8 bases and 5 bases, with 16 bases remaining between them. There are 14 residues in the CDR3. CDR1 MNHNY and CDR2 SVGAGI come from the germline V gene (reference sequence). The CDR3 loop reads CASRRSGRDQPQHF. CDR3 DNA: TGTGCCAGCCGGCGCTCCGGCAGGGATCAGCCCCAGCATTTT.

The rearrangement uses TRBV5-1 and TRBJ1-4; D is ambiguous. The CDR3 spans 13 residues. Trimming removed 8 bases at V and 0 bases at J, with 8 bases between. CDR1 and CDR2 (germline): SGHRS, YFSETQ. This CDR3 is CASKSTTNEKLFF. CDR3 in DNA: TGCGCCAGTAAATCTACAACTAATGAAAAACTGTTTTTT.

This clone was detected only once. The chain employs TRBV5-8 and TRBJ2-5, with TRBD2 matching over 7 bases. Germline V gene lookup returns CDR1 SGHTS and CDR2 YDEGEE. Trimming cost V 4 bases and J 5 bases; bases outside gene matches: 14. This CDR3 has 16 amino acids. Here the CDR3 DNA reads TGTGCCAGCAGCCGACCCCCGGGACTCGGGGGGGAGACCCAGTACTTC. Amino acids: CASSRPPGLGGETQYF.

On this clone itself: The junction does not match germline at one end; this may be a read error. The gene calls are TRBV19 and TRBJ1-5; TRBD1 matches 10 bases. The CDR3 spans 15 residues. Germline V gives CDR1 LNHDA, CDR2 SQIVND (reference sequence). This chain's CDR3 is CASSLDRGHYQPQHF. The CDR3 region has the DNA TGTGCCAGTAGTTTAGACAGGGGGCATTATCAGCCCCAGCATTTT.

V gene TRBV14 combines with J gene TRBJ2-3; 7 positions agree with TRBD2. V shed 1 base and J 2 bases; nucleotides not matched to a gene: 12. The CDR3 has 18 residues. The V gene's germline CDR1 is SGHDN and CDR2 FVKESK. CDR3 sequence reads: CASSQGPLRAGATDTQYF. The CDR3 DNA reads as TGTGCCAGCAGCCAAGGACCCCTCCGGGCGGGAGCCACAGATACGCAGTATTTT. The complete variable domain, with remaining parts taken from reference TRBV14 and TRBJ2-3, reads EAGVTQFPSHSVIEKGQTVTLRCDPISGHDNLYWYRRVMGKEIKFLLHFVKESKQDESGMPNNRFLAERTGGTYSTLKVQPAELEDSGVYFCASSQGPLRAGATDTQYFGPGTRLTVL.

The chain couples TRBV27 to TRBJ1-5; D may be TRBD1 (6 bases). The CDR3 runs 17 residues. Trimming cost V 7 bases and J 1 base, with 20 bases left between them. CDR1 MNHEY and CDR2 SMNVEV come from the germline V gene (reference sequence). The CDR3 spells CASTRTAGDKSNQPQHF. The DNA of the CDR3 is TGTGCCAGCACTCGAACGGCCGGGGACAAAAGCAATCAGCCCCAGCATTTT.

The rearrangement uses TRBV4-1 and TRBJ2-2; TRBD1 matches at 9 bases. V lost 4 bases and J lost 7; bases outside the gene matches: 13. The CDR3 sequence is 17 residues long. Germline V gene data show CDR1 as MGHRA and CDR2 as YSYEKL. The CDR3 is CASSRTNRGRWSGELFF. CDR3 bases: TGCGCCAGCAGCCGGACCAACAGGGGGCGATGGAGCGGGGAGCTGTTTTTT.

This clone was detected only a few times. V gene TRBV4-1 combines with J gene TRBJ2-7, with 10 nucleotides matching TRBD2. The CDR3 totals 15 residues. CDR1 and CDR2 from the germline V gene are MGHRA and YSYEKL. V was clipped by 2 bases and J by 3 bases; unmatched bases: 4. The CDR3 loop reads CASSQRTSGFYEQYF. In nucleotides, the CDR3 is TGCGCCAGCAGCCAAAGGACTAGCGGTTTCTACGAGCAGTACTTC.

The V and J genes are TRBV9 and TRBJ2-1; 10 bases fit TRBD2. CDR1 is SGDLS, CDR2 YYNGEE, per germline. The J segment lost 6 bases and the V segment lost 3 bases, leaving 9 bases of the junction unmatched. CDR3 length: 16 amino acids. In nucleotides, the CDR3 is TGTGCCAGCAGCGCCCCTAGCGGGAGTGTTTCCAATGAGCAGTTCTTC. Translation: CASSAPSGSVSNEQFF.

V usage is TRBV5-5 and J usage is TRBJ2-4, with 9 bases fitting TRBD2. The CDR3 extends over 17 amino acids. The trim removed 0 bases at V and 2 bases at J, leaving 6 bases unmatched. The V gene's germline CDR1 is SGHKS and CDR2 YYEKEE (reference sequence). The CDR3 loop is CASSLEAGTSSKNIQYF. The DNA of the CDR3 is TGTGCCAGCAGCTTGGAGGCAGGGACTAGCTCCAAAAACATTCAGTACTTC.

The chain couples TRBV28 to TRBJ2-1; 13 bases fit TRBD2. The length of the CDR3 is 20 residues. The ends lost 5 bases at V and 3 bases at J; junction bases unmatched: 16. The germline V gene encodes CDR1 MDHEN and CDR2 SYDVKM. CDR3 DNA sequence: TGTGCCAGCAGTCTATACAGGGACGGACTAGCGGGAGTGATCTACAATGAGCAGTTCTTC. This codes for CASSLYRDGLAGVIYNEQFF.

The chain carries TRBV10-3 and TRBJ1-2; TRBD1 agrees at 7 bases. The CDR3 runs 14 residues. From germline, CDR1 is ENHRY and CDR2 SYGVKD. V lost 8 bases to trimming and J lost 8 bases; unmatched junction nucleotides: 14. CDR3 in amino acids: CAIPSRTGKGGYTF. CDR3 bases: TGTGCCATCCCGTCGAGGACAGGAAAGGGCGGCTACACCTTC.

The rearrangement uses TRBV30 and TRBJ2-1, with a weak D call TRBD2 (6 bases). V lost 0 bases and J 5 bases, leaving 8 bases between the germline ends. From germline, CDR1 is GTSNPN and CDR2 SVGIG (reference sequence). This CDR3 comprises 13 residues. The CDR3 DNA sequence: TGTGCCTGGAGTGTGCGCGGGAACAATGAGCAGTTCTTC. This gives the protein CAWSVRGNNEQFF.

The sample holds one count of this clone. The rearrangement joins TRBV27 to TRBJ1-4; D is perhaps TRBD1 (5 bases). V was cut by 4 bases and J by 3 bases, with 9 bases left in between. The V gene's germline CDR1 is MNHEY and CDR2 SMNVEV (reference sequence). The CDR3 totals 14 residues. CDR3: CASSSGRANEKLFF. Here the CDR3 DNA reads TGTGCCAGCAGTTCGGGCAGGGCTAATGAAAAACTGTTTTTT.